The text below deals with one TCR beta chain. Its antigen is not identified. The CDR3 goes on 3 residues after the read ends, and that part is filled in from the germline J gene. The germline gives CDR1 SQVTM, CDR2 ANQGSEA. This CDR3 has 14 residues. The V and J ends lost 4 bases and 4 bases respectively, with 16 bases between them. This sample stems from a study of T cells in women clearing cervical HPV infection. At the level of the study: Case blood was drawn when the lesion was first found; control blood after infection became undetectable.

Study-level findings and limits: Controls had more TRBV6-7 (around 0.15%) than cases (roughly 0.11%).

Data came from immunoSEQ multiplex PCR; TCRdb stores just in-frame clones and leaves some out. This sample lists about 20,000 clones; its ten largest clones have 4% to 5.5%. The chain uses TRBV29-1 and TRBJ1-1; TRBD1 is a possible D gene (5 bases). This TCR was recovered from a woman between 18 and 69 years old with a cervical HPV16 infection that either progressed to CIN3+ or cleared (not recorded which). Sequenced material: blood buffy coat. CDR3 loop: CSVGRGTDPTEAFF. Partial CDR3 DNA: TGCAGCGTTGGGCGCGGGACTGACCCCACTGAA. The full variable domain, rest sourced from reference TRBV29-1 and TRBJ1-1, is SAVISQKPSRDICQRGTSLTIQCQVDSQVTMMFWYRQQPGQSLTLIATANQGSEATYESGFVIDKFPISRPNLTFSTLTVSNMSPEDSSIYLCSVGRGTDPTEAFFGQGTRLTVV.